Shown below are 29 T cell receptor beta chains from a single sample sequenced in a study of cytomegalovirus exposure and HLA in healthy donors. Amplification used 60 Vbeta primers and 13 Jbeta primers. The protocol was immunoSEQ multiplex PCR, while the TCRdb copy is restricted to in-frame clones and leaves out a portion. Here the sample spans roughly 110,000 clones, roughly 75% being singletons. Sequencing input: PBMCs. Receptors originate from a man aged 40-50 years in good health and CMV-seronegative.

The chain is built from TRBV15 and TRBJ2-7, with D unclear. CDR3 size: 13 residues. CDR1 and CDR2 (germline): LNHNV, YYDKDF (reference sequence). V shed 5 bases and J shed 3 bases, with 11 bases lying between them. Here the CDR3 DNA reads TGTGCCACCAGCGATCTCCTCGGCTACGAGCAGTACTTC. Its protein is CATSDLLGYEQYF.

V gene TRBV15 combines with J gene TRBJ1-6; 10 bases align to TRBD1. Germline V gene sequence: CDR1 LNHNV, CDR2 YYDKDF (reference sequence). With V trimmed by 5 bases and J by 10 bases, 5 bases remained unmatched. This CDR3 is 14 amino acids long. The CDR3 DNA reads TGTGCCACCAGCGGGGACAGGGGACAATCACCCCTCCACTTT. It yields the protein CATSGDRGQSPLHF.

The V gene is TRBV12-5, the J gene TRBJ2-1; TRBD1 aligns across 7 bases. The CDR3 extends over 15 amino acids. J lost 11 bases, V lost 1 base, and 11 bases had no gene match. Looked up from germline, CDR1 is LGHNT and CDR2 is FRNRAP. CDR3 DNA: TGTGCTAGTGGTTTGGATTTCAGGGGGTTTAATAAGCAGTTCTTC. This codes for CASGLDFRGFNKQFF.

The genes are TRBV7-2 and TRBJ2-5; D is undetermined. The J call is in doubt because the DNA end fits TRBJ2-7 better. Germline CDR1 is SGHTA and CDR2 is FQGNSA. The CDR3 contains 13 residues. The CDR3 DNA sequence: TGTGCCAGCAGCCCGCGGTGGGGCTACGAGCAGTACTTC. Protein sequence: CASSPRWGYEQYF.

The genes are TRBV6-1 and TRBJ2-5; D perhaps matches TRBD1 (6 bases). The last part of the DNA fits TRBJ2-7 better; the J call may be wrong. The CDR3 is 16 residues long. Germline CDR1 and CDR2: MNHNS and SASEGT. CDR3 sequence: CASSGGATGPPYEQYF. CDR3 nucleotides: TGTGCCAGCAGTGGAGGGGCGACAGGCCCACCGTACGAGCAGTACTTC.

The chain combines TRBV29-1 with TRBJ2-2; 9 bases agree with TRBD1. The germline V gene encodes CDR1 SQVTM and CDR2 ANQGSEA. CDR3 length: 16 residues. With V trimmed by 2 bases and J by 1 base, 5 bases remained unmatched. CDR3 loop: CSVEFSDRGNTGELFF. The CDR3, as DNA: TGCAGCGTTGAATTTTCGGACAGGGGGAACACCGGGGAGCTGTTTTTT.

This clone was counted once. CDR3 nucleotides: TGTGCCAGCAGTTTATCGGACAGCCTTAATGAAAAACTGTTTTTT. This gives the protein CASSLSDSLNEKLFF. The genes are TRBV28 and TRBJ1-4; tentative D call: TRBD1 (6 bases). CDR1 and CDR2 from the germline V gene are MDHEN and SYDVKM. This CDR3 is 15 amino acids long. The ends were cut back, 1 base at V and 4 bases at J, with 10 bases in the middle.

This chain uses TRBV7-9 with TRBJ2-5; TRBD2 aligns across 16 bases. In germline, CDR1 is SEHNR, CDR2 FQNEAQ (reference sequence). The CDR3 sequence is 18 residues long. V shed 3 bases, J shed 4 bases, and the junction held 8 bases outside the gene matches. For the CDR3, the DNA is TGTGCCAGCAGCTTCTCCGGGACTAGCGGGGGGGATCGAGAGACCCAGTACTTC. It is translated as CASSFSGTSGGDRETQYF.

The CDR3: CASSYSTGREGYTF. The CDR3 DNA reads as TGTGCCAGCAGTTACTCTACAGGAAGGGAAGGCTACACCTTC. The chain couples TRBV6-5 to TRBJ1-2; tentative D call: TRBD1 (5 bases). The CDR3 consists of 14 residues. The V gene lost 0 bases and the J gene lost 8 bases, with 13 bases spanning the gap. Germline V gives CDR1 MNHEY, CDR2 SVGAGI.

V and J are TRBV18 and TRBJ2-7, with TRBD1 matching 7 bases. V gave up 4 bases and J gave up 3 bases; unmatched junction bases: 9. The CDR3 contains 15 residues. CDR1 and CDR2 (germline): KGHSH, LQKENI. This CDR3 reads CASSLDRVGYYEQYF. CDR3 coding DNA: TGTGCCAGCTCACTTGACAGGGTAGGATACTACGAGCAGTACTTC.

As concerns this clone: The same CDR3 can be traced to other DNA sequences in this sample. This sequence joins TRBV7-8 and TRBJ1-6; 7 bases are a match to TRBD1. After removal of 3 bases from V and 9 bases from J, the junction contained 5 bases not matched to a gene. The CDR3 is made up of 14 amino acids. CDR1 is SGHVS, CDR2 FQNEAQ, per germline. The chain's CDR3 is CASSFRQGGSPLHF. The CDR3, as DNA: TGTGCCAGCAGCTTTCGTCAGGGGGGTTCACCCCTCCACTTT. Full variable domain (rest looked up from reference TRBV7-8 and TRBJ1-6): GAGVSQSPRYKVAKRGQDVALRCDPISGHVSLFWYQQALGQGPEFLTYFQNEAQLDKSGLPSDRFFAERPEGSVSTLKIQRTQQEDSAVYLCASSFRQGGSPLHFGNGTRLTVT.

This chain connects TRBV7-2 to TRBJ2-2; 15 positions agree with TRBD2. V lost 8 bases and J lost 0; bases outside the gene matches: 4. CDR1 is SGHTA, CDR2 FQGNSA, per germline. The CDR3 runs 17 residues. This chain's CDR3 is CASGGLAGGPNTGELFF. For the CDR3, the DNA is TGTGCCAGCGGCGGACTAGCGGGGGGGCCGAACACCGGGGAGCTGTTTTTT.

The rearrangement joins TRBV7-2 to TRBJ2-1; TRBD2 matches 14 bases. This CDR3 spans 18 amino acids. Germline V gene lookup returns CDR1 SGHTA and CDR2 FQGNSA. The J segment lost 3 bases and the V segment lost 0 bases, leaving 4 bases of the junction unmatched. CDR3 bases: TGTGCCAGCAGCTTAGCCTCCGGGACTAGCGGGGGCTACAATGAGCAGTTCTTC. This codes for CASSLASGTSGGYNEQFF.

The V gene is TRBV5-1, the J gene TRBJ2-3, with 7 bases aligning to TRBD1. Germline trimming cut 0 bases from V and 4 bases from J; bases unmatched to any gene: 8. CDR3 length: 16 residues. Germline V lookup: CDR1 SGHRS, CDR2 YFSETQ. In nucleotides, the CDR3 is TGCGCCAGCAGCTTGGAGGGACAGTTCAGCGCAGATACGCAGTATTTT. It specifies CASSLEGQFSADTQYF.

The chain recombines TRBV2 with TRBJ1-5; 10 bases match TRBD1. The germline CDR1 and CDR2 sequences are SNHLY and FYNNEI. V was pared by 8 bases and J by 6 bases, with 16 bases of the junction left unmatched. The CDR3 is 17 amino acids. CDR3 residues: CASGEGRDRGGSQPQHF. The DNA of the CDR3 is TGTGCCAGCGGGGAAGGCCGGGACAGGGGCGGGAGTCAGCCCCAGCATTTT.

The chain is built from TRBV15 and TRBJ2-5; 8 nucleotides line up with TRBD1. The DNA end favors TRBJ2-7, so the J call may be wrong. Germline values: CDR1 LNHNV, CDR2 YYDKDF (reference sequence). This CDR3 contains 14 residues. The CDR3 coding sequence is TGTGCCACCAGCAGAGGGGGACAGGCGGACGAGCAGTACTTC. It encodes CATSRGGQADEQYF.

The chain couples TRBV11-2 to TRBJ2-7; 13 bases align to TRBD2. The V and J ends lost 4 bases and 6 bases, in that order; junction bases with no gene match: 3. The CDR3 sequence is 14 residues long. From germline, CDR1 is SGHAT and CDR2 FQNNGV. The CDR3 here is CASSSRTSGGEQYF. As DNA, the CDR3 is TGTGCCAGCAGCTCCCGGACTAGCGGGGGCGAGCAGTACTTC.

This clone was seen a handful of times. Within the sample, other DNA sequences also encode this same CDR3. This sequence joins TRBV6-5 and TRBJ1-2; D is possibly TRBD1 (5 bases). The V and J ends lost 2 bases and 2 bases respectively, with 6 bases between them. CDR3 length: 13 amino acids. Germline V gene data show CDR1 as MNHEY and CDR2 as SVGAGI. CDR3 protein: CASSYGANYGYTF. The CDR3 DNA sequence: TGTGCCAGCAGTTACGGGGCCAACTATGGCTACACCTTC.

The chain uses TRBV10-3 and TRBJ1-2, with TRBD1 matching over 7 bases. The J segment lost 1 base and the V segment lost 4 bases, leaving 6 bases of the junction unmatched. The CDR3 extends over 15 amino acids. CDR1 is ENHRY and CDR2 is SYGVKD in the germline V gene. The CDR3 loop is CAISGGQRVNYGYTF. The CDR3 DNA reads TGTGCCATCAGTGGGGGACAGAGAGTTAACTATGGCTACACCTTC.

In DNA form, the CDR3 reads TGTGCCAGCAGCTTTGTGGGACAGAAAACAGATACGCAGTATTTT. Protein: CASSFVGQKTDTQYF. J is TRBJ2-3 and V is TRBV7-2, with 7 bases aligning to TRBD1. The germline V gene has CDR1 SGHTA and CDR2 FQGNSA. After removal of 3 bases from V and 3 bases from J, the junction contained 6 bases not matched to a gene. The CDR3 length is 15 residues.

J is TRBJ2-7 and V is TRBV9; 16 nucleotides align to TRBD2. From germline, CDR1 is SGDLS and CDR2 YYNGEE. With V trimmed by 0 bases and J by 4 bases, 22 bases remained unmatched. This CDR3 has 23 residues. Here the CDR3 reads CASSVVHIEPGLAGGPVEYEQYF. The CDR3 nucleotides read TGTGCCAGCAGCGTAGTTCATATAGAGCCGGGACTAGCGGGGGGGCCGGTGGAGTACGAGCAGTACTTC.

The chain has TRBV5-1 and TRBJ2-5, with 7 positions matching TRBD2. Germline V gives CDR1 SGHRS, CDR2 YFSETQ. J was trimmed by 5 bases and V by 0 bases; bases with no gene match: 7. There are 15 residues in the CDR3. For the CDR3, the DNA is TGCGCCAGCAGCTTGGTTGGCGGGGGTGGGGAGACCCAGTACTTC. Encoded protein: CASSLVGGGGETQYF. Drawing the rest from reference TRBV5-1 and TRBJ2-5, the complete variable domain is KAGVTQTPRYLIKTRGQQVTLSCSPISGHRSVSWYQQTPGQGLQFLFEYFSETQRNKGNFPGRFSGRQFSNSRSEMNVSTLELGDSALYLCASSLVGGGGETQYFGPGTRLLVL.

V usage is TRBV5-1 and J usage is TRBJ1-6; weak D call: TRBD1 (5 bases). Germline values: CDR1 SGHRS, CDR2 YFSETQ. This CDR3 spans 15 amino acids. V lost 5 bases and J lost 7, with 16 bases in between. The CDR3 protein is CASRPIQAQNSPLHF. In DNA, the CDR3 is TGCGCCAGCAGACCCATACAGGCCCAGAATTCACCCCTCCACTTT.

As DNA, the CDR3 is TGCGCCAGCAGCCAAGGGGAGATCCGGGACTCGGGTGGCTACACCTTC. Translated: CASSQGEIRDSGGYTF. The genes are TRBV4-1 and TRBJ1-2; D possibly corresponds to TRBD1 (5 bases). Germline loops: CDR1 MGHRA, CDR2 YSYEKL. The CDR3 is 16 residues long. The V end lost 1 base, the J end lost 7 bases, and 19 bases lay between the germline ends.

The chain combines TRBV2 with TRBJ2-2; possibly TRBD2 for D (6 bases). Germline CDR1 is SNHLY and CDR2 is FYNNEI. The CDR3 is made up of 11 amino acids. The V gene lost 11 bases and the J gene lost 5 bases, with 9 bases spanning the gap. The CDR3 spells CASRGTGELFF. The CDR3 DNA reads TGTGCCTCGCGGGGAACCGGGGAGCTGTTTTTT.

This clone was picked up a small number of times. The CDR3 here is CASSPSGQVYEAFF. In nucleotides, the CDR3 is TGCGCCAGCAGCCCGTCCGGACAGGTATATGAAGCTTTCTTT. The chain recombines TRBV5-1 with TRBJ1-1; 7 bases line up with TRBD1. The germline gives CDR1 SGHRS, CDR2 YFSETQ. The CDR3 runs 14 residues. V lost 4 bases and J lost 7; bases outside the gene matches: 10.

CDR3 region: CASSSTFDTQYF. CDR3 bases: TGTGCCAGCAGTTCTACCTTCGATACGCAGTATTTT. The chain employs TRBV27 and TRBJ2-3; D gene ambiguous. Germline values: CDR1 MNHEY, CDR2 SMNVEV (reference sequence). Trimming shortened V by 4 bases and J by 6 bases, and 8 bases separated the two germline ends. This CDR3 is 12 amino acids long.

The chain carries TRBV7-9 and TRBJ1-2; possible D gene TRBD1, 5 bases. The CDR3 covers 15 residues. Germline-derived CDR1 and CDR2 are SEHNR and FQNEAQ (reference sequence). Trimming took off 5 bases at V and 1 base at J, with 14 bases between the two ends. CDR3 amino acids: CASSGSRGDNYGYTF. CDR3 coding DNA: TGTGCCAGCAGCGGCAGTCGGGGGGATAACTATGGCTACACCTTC.

The CDR3 sequence: CASSDYEWRLEKNIQYF. CDR3 DNA sequence: TGTGCCAGCAGTGATTATGAGTGGAGGCTGGAAAAAAACATTCAGTACTTC. V is TRBV25-1 and J is TRBJ2-4; TRBD2 might be the D (5 bases). From germline, CDR1 is MGHDK and CDR2 SYGVNS. The CDR3 consists of 17 residues. V was shortened by 3 bases and J by 4 bases, with 19 bases between the two germline ends.